This T cell receptor beta chain was sequenced in a study of a mutant IDH1 vaccine in newly diagnosed glioma. In the case of this clone: Its specificity is unknown.

In germline, CDR1 is SGDLS, CDR2 YYNGEE. Trimming removed 4 bases at V and 0 bases at J, with 14 bases between. This CDR3 has 15 residues. Stated time point: week 11, during vaccination. The investigators gave 300 ug of mutant IDH1 20-mer peptide in each vaccine dose, together with topical imiquimod. Data came from immunoSEQ multiplex PCR; TCRdb stores just in-frame clones and leaves some out. The profile shows around 33,000 clones, 85% to 90% of them singletons. V gene TRBV9 combines with J gene TRBJ2-7; D is possibly TRBD2 (6 bases). This clonotype was obtained from a man aged 18 to 29 with glioma. Source: PBMCs, taken from a glioma patient whose treatment included an IDH1 peptide vaccine. The DNA of the CDR3 is TGTGCCAGCAGCCCACGGGAGTGGAGCTCCTACGAGCAGTACTTC. This translates into CASSPREWSSYEQYF. The full variable domain, in which reference TRBV9 and TRBJ2-7 provide the parts outside the CDR3, is DSGVTQTPKHLITATGQRVTLRCSPRSGDLSVYWYQQSLDQGLQFLIQYYNGEERAKGNILERFSAQQFPDLHSELNLSSLELGDSALYFCASSPREWSSYEQYFGPGTRLTVT.